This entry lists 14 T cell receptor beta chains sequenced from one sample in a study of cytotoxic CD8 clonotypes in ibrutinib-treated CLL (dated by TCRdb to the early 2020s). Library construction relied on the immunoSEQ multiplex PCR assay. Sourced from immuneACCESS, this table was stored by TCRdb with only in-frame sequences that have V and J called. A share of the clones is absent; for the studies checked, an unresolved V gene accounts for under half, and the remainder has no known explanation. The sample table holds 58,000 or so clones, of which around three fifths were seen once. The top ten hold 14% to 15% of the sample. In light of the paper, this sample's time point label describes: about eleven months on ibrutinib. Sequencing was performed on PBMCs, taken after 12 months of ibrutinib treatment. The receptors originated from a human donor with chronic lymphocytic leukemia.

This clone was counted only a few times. Written as DNA, the CDR3 is TGTGCCAGCAGCTTATGGGCGGGAGGGGACAATGAGCAGTTCTTC. Its translation: CASSLWAGGDNEQFF. This sequence joins TRBV7-9 and TRBJ2-1, with 9 bases lining up with TRBD2. The CDR3 contains 15 residues. Germline CDR1 SEHNR, CDR2 FQNEAQ (reference sequence). Germline trimming cut 2 bases from V and 5 bases from J; bases unmatched to any gene: 4.

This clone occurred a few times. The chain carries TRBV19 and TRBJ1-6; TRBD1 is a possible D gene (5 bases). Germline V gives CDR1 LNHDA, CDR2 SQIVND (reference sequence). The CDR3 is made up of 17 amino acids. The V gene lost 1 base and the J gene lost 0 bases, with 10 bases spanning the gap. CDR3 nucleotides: TGTGCCAGTAGTATAGTGGGACCTAGCTCCTATAATTCACCCCTCCACTTT. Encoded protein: CASSIVGPSSYNSPLHF.

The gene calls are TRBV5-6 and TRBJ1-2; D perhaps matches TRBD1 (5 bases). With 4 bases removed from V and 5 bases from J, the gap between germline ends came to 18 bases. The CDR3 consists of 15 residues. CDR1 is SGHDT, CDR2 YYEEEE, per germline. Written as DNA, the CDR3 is TGTGCCAGCAGCACGGGACCGACACCAGCTTATGGCTACACCTTC. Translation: CASSTGPTPAYGYTF.

The CDR3 region has the DNA TGTGCCAGCAGCCAAGAATTAGGGCAGGGGGCTCCAGATACGCAGTATTTT. Translated, it gives CASSQELGQGAPDTQYF. The gene calls are TRBV4-2 and TRBJ2-3, with 8 bases fitting TRBD1. With 0 bases clipped from V and 4 bases from J, the junction kept 9 bases outside the gene matches. From germline, CDR1 is LGHNA and CDR2 YNFKEQ. This CDR3 region has 17 residues.

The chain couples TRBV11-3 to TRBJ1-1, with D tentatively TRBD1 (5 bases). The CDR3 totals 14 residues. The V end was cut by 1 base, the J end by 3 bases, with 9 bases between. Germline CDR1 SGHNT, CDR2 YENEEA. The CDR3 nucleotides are TGTGCCAGCAGCTTAGGGGGACCGGACACTGAAGCTTTCTTT. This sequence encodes CASSLGGPDTEAFF.

DNA of the CDR3: TGTGCCAGCAGCGTAGAGGGGCTAGCCGCGGATACGCAGTATTTT. Protein: CASSVEGLAADTQYF. The chain joins TRBV9 to TRBJ2-3; TRBD1 or TRBD2 may be the D gene (5 bases each). V lost 0 bases to trimming and J lost 6 bases, with 14 bases between them. This CDR3 has 15 residues. Germline values: CDR1 SGDLS, CDR2 YYNGEE.

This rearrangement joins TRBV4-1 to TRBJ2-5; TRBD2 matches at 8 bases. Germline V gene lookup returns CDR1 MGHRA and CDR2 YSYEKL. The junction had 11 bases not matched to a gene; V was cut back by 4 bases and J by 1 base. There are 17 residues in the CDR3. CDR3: CASSPTGGGGPQETQYF. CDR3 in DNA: TGCGCCAGCAGCCCAACCGGGGGCGGGGGGCCCCAAGAGACCCAGTACTTC.

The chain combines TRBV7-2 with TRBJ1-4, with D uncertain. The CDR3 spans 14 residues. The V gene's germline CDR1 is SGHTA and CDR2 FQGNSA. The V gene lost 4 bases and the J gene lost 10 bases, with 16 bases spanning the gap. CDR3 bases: TGTGCCAGCAGCTCCGTTGGGGAGCGGAGAAAACTGTTTTTT. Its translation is CASSSVGERRKLFF.

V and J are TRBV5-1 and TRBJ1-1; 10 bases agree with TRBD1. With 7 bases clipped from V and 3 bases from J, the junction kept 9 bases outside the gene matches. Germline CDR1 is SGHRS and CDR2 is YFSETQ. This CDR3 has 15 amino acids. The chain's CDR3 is CASSATGTGDTEAFF. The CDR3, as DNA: TGCGCCAGCTCTGCTACCGGGACAGGGGACACTGAAGCTTTCTTT. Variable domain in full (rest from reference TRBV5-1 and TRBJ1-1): KAGVTQTPRYLIKTRGQQVTLSCSPISGHRSVSWYQQTPGQGLQFLFEYFSETQRNKGNFPGRFSGRQFSNSRSEMNVSTLELGDSALYLCASSATGTGDTEAFFGQGTRLTVV.

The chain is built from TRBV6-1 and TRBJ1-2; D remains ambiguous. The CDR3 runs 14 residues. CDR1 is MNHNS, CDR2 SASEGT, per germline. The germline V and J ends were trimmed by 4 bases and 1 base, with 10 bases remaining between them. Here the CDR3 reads CASSGFEGNYGYTF. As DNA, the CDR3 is TGTGCCAGCAGTGGGTTTGAGGGTAACTATGGCTACACCTTC.

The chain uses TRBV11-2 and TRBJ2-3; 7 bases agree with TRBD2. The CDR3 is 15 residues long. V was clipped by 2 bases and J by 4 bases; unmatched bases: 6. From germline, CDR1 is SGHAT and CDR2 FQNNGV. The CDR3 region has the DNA TGTGCCAGCAGCTTAAATCCGGGAGGTCCAGATACGCAGTATTTT. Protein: CASSLNPGGPDTQYF. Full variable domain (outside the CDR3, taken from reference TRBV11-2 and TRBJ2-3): EAGVAQSPRYKIIEKRQSVAFWCNPISGHATLYWYQQILGQGPKLLIQFQNNGVVDDSQLPKDRFSAERLKGVDSTLKIQPAKLEDSAVYLCASSLNPGGPDTQYFGPGTRLTVL.

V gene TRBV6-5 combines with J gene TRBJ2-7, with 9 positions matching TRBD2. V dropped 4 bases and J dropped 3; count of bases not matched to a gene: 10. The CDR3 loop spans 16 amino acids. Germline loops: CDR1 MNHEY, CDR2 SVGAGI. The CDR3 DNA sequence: TGTGCCAGCAGTTCCTTAGCGGGAGCATATTTCTACGAGCAGTACTTC. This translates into CASSSLAGAYFYEQYF.

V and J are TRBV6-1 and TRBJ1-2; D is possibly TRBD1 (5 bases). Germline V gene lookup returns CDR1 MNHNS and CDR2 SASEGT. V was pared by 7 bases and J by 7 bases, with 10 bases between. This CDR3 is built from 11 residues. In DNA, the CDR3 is TGTGCCAGCAAAGTCGGGGCTGGCTACACCTTC. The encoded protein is CASKVGAGYTF.

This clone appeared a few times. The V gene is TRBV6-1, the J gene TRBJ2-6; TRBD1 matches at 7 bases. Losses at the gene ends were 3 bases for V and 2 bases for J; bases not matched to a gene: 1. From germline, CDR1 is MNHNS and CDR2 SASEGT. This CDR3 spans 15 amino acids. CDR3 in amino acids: CASSDGQAGANVLTF. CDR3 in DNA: TGTGCCAGCAGTGACGGACAGGCTGGGGCCAACGTCCTGACTTTC.